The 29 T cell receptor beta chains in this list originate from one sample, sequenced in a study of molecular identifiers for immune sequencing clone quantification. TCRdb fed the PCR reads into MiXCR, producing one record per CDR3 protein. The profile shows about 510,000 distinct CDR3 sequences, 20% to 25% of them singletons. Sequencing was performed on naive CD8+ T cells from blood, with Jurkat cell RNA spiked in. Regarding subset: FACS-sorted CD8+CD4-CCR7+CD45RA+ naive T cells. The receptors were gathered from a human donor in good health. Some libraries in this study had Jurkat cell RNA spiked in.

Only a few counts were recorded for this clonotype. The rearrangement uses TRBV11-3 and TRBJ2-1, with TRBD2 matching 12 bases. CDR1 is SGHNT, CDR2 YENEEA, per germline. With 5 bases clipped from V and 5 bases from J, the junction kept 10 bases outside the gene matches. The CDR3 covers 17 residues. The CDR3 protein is CASSPGLAGPYDNEQFF. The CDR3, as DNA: TGTGCCAGCAGCCCGGGACTAGCGGGCCCGTACGACAATGAGCAGTTCTTC.

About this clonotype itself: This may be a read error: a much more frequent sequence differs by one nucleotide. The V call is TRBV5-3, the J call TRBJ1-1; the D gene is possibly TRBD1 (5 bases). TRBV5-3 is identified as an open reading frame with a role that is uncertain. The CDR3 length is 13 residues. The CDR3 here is CVSSTRGPTEAFF. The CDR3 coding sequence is TGTGTCAGCAGCACTCGGGGCCCCACTGAAGCTTTCTTT.

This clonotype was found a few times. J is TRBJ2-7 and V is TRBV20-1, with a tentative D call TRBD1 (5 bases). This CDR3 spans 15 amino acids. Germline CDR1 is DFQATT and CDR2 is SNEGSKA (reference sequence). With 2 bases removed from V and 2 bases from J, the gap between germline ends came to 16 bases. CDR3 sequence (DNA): TGCAGTGCTAGACCGACAGACCTGACAACCTACGAGCAGTACTTC. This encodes CSARPTDLTTYEQYF.

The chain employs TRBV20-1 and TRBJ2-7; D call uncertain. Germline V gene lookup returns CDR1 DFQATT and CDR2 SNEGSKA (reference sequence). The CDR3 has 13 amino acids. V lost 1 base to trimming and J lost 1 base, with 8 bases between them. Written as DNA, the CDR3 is TGCAGTGCTAGAGGCGACTTATCCTACGAGCAGTACTTC. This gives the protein CSARGDLSYEQYF.

The CDR3 nucleotides read TGTGCCAGCAGTCTTCCGGGACGGGCCTACGAGCAGTACTTC. Encoded protein: CASSLPGRAYEQYF. V usage is TRBV12-3 or TRBV12-4 and J usage is TRBJ2-7; D assignment may be TRBD1 or TRBD2 (5 bases each). The V end was cut by 5 bases, the J end by 2 bases, with 13 bases between. This CDR3 has 14 residues.

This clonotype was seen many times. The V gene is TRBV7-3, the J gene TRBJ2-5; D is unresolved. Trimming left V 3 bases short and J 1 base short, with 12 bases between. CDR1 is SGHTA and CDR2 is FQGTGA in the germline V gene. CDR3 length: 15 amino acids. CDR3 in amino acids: CASSLGGSGQETQYF. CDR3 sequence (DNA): TGTGCCAGCAGCTTGGGCGGTTCGGGCCAAGAGACCCAGTACTTC.

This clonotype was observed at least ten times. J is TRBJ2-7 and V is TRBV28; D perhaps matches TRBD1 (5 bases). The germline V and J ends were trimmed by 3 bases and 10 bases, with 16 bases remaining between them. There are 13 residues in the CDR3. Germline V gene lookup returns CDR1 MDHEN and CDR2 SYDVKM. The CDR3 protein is CASSFQQVSDQYF. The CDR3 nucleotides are TGTGCCAGCAGTTTCCAACAGGTCTCTGACCAGTACTTC.

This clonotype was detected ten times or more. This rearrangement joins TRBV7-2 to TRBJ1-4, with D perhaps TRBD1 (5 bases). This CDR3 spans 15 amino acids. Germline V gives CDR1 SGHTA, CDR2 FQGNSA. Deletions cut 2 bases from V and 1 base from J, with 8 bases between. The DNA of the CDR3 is TGTGCCAGCAGCTTATTGGGGGGAACTAATGAAAAACTGTTTTTT. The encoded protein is CASSLLGGTNEKLFF.

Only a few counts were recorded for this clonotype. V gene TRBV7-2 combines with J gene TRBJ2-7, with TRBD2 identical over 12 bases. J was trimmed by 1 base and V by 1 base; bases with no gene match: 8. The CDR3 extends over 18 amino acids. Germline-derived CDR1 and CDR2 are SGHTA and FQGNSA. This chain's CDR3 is CASSLEFETSGSSYEQYF. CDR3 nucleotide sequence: TGTGCCAGCAGCTTAGAGTTTGAGACTAGCGGGAGTTCCTACGAGCAGTACTTC. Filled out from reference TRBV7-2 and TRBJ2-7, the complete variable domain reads GAGVSQSPSNKVTEKGKDVELRCDPISGHTALYWYRQSLGQGLEFLIYFQGNSAPDKSGLPSDRFSAERTGGSVSTLTIQRTQQEDSAVYLCASSLEFETSGSSYEQYFGPGTRLTVT.

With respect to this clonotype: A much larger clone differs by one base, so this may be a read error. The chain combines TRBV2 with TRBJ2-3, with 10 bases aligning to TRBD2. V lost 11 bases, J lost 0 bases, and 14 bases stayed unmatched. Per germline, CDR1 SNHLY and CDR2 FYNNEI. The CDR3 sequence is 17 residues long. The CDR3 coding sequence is TGTGCCGCCGGCCTCCAGCGGGGGGGCTTGAGCACAGATACGCAGTATTTT. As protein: CAAGLQRGGLSTDTQYF.

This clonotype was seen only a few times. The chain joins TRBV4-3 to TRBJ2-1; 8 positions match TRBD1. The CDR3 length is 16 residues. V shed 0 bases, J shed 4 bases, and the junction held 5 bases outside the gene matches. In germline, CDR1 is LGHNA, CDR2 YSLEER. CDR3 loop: CASSQDRQGLYNEQFF. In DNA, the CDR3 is TGCGCCAGCAGCCAAGATAGACAGGGGCTTTACAATGAGCAGTTCTTC.

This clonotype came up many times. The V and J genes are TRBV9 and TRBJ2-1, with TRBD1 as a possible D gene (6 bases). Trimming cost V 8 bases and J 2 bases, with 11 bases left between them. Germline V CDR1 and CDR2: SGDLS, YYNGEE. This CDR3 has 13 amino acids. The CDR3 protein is CASEGVPYNEQFF. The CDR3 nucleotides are TGTGCCAGTGAGGGGGTTCCCTACAATGAGCAGTTCTTC. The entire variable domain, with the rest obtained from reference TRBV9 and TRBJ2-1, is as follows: DSGVTQTPKHLITATGQRVTLRCSPRSGDLSVYWYQQSLDQGLQFLIQYYNGEERAKGNILERFSAQQFPDLHSELNLSSLELGDSALYFCASEGVPYNEQFFGPGTRLTVL.

CDR3 coding DNA: TGTGCCAGCAGTTTCCAGCGGGGGGGCCTCAATGAGCAGTTCTTC. Translated, it gives CASSFQRGGLNEQFF. The rearrangement links TRBV12-3 or TRBV12-4 to TRBJ2-1; 10 bases match TRBD2. Unmatched junction bases numbered 5, after V lost 3 bases and J lost 6 bases. The CDR3 length is 15 residues.

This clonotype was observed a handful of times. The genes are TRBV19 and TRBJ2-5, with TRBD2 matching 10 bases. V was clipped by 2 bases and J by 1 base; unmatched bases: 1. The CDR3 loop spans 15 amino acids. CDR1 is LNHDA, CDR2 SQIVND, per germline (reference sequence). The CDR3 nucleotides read TGTGCCAGTAGTATAACTAGCGGGACCCAAGAGACCCAGTACTTC. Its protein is CASSITSGTQETQYF.

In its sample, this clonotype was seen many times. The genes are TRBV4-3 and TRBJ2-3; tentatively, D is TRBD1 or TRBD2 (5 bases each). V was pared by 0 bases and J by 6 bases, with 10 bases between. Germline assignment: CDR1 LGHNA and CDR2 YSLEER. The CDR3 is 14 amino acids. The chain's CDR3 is CASSQEGPIDTQYF. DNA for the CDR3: TGCGCCAGCAGCCAAGAGGGACCGATCGATACGCAGTATTTT.

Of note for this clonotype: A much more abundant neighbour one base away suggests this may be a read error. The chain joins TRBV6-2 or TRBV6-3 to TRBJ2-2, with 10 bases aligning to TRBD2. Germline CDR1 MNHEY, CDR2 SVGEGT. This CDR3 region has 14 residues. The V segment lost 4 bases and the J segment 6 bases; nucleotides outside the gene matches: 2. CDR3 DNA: TGTGCCAGCAGTTTCCTAGCGGGAGCCGGGGAGCTGTTTTTT. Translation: CASSFLAGAGELFF.

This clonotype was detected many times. CDR3: CAGRSGGQRPYEQYF. The CDR3 DNA sequence: TGTGCCGGCCGTTCCGGGGGGCAACGTCCCTACGAGCAGTACTTC. V usage is TRBV2 and J usage is TRBJ2-7, with D possibly matching TRBD2 (7 bases). Per the germline V gene, CDR1 is SNHLY and CDR2 is FYNNEI. Trimming shortened V by 11 bases and J by 2 bases, and 22 bases separated the two germline ends. The CDR3 extends over 15 amino acids.

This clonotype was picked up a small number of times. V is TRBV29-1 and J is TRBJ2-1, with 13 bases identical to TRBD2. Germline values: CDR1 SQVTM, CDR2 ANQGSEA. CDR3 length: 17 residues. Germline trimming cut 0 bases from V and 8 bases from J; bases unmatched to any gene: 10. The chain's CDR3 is CSVEDGTGGLAGYEQFF. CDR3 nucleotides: TGCAGCGTTGAAGACGGGACAGGGGGACTAGCGGGATATGAGCAGTTCTTC.

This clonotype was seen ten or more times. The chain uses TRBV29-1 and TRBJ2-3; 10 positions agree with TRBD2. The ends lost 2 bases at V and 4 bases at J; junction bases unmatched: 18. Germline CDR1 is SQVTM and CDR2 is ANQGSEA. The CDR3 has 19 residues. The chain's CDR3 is CSVESTSGGAVAKADTQYF. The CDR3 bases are TGCAGCGTTGAAAGTACAAGCGGGGGGGCCGTTGCAAAGGCAGATACGCAGTATTTT.

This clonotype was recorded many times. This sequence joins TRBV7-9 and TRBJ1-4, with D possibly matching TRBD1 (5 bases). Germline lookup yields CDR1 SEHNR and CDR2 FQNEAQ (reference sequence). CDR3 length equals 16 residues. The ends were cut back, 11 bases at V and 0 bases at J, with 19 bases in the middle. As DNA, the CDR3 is TGTGCCGGGACCACCGCGAGCCCGGCAACTAATGAAAAACTGTTTTTT. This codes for CAGTTASPATNEKLFF.

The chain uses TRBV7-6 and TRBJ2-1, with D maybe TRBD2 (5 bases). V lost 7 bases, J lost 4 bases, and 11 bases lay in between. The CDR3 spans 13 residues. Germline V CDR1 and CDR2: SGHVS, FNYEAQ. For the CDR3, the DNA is TGTGCCAGCATCACTGGACTGTACAATGAGCAGTTCTTC. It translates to CASITGLYNEQFF.

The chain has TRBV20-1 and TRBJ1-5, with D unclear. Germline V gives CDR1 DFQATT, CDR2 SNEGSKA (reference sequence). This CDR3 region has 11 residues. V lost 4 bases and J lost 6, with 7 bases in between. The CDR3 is CSAMSPQPQHF. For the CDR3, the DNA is TGCAGTGCTATGAGTCCTCAGCCCCAGCATTTT.

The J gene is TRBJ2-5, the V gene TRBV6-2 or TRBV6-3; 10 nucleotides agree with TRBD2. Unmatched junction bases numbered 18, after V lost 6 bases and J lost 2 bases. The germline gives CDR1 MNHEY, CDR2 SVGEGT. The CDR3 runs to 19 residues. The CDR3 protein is CASSLPTSGERVGQETQYF. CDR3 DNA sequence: TGTGCCAGCAGCCTCCCCACTAGCGGGGAGCGGGTTGGGCAAGAGACCCAGTACTTC.

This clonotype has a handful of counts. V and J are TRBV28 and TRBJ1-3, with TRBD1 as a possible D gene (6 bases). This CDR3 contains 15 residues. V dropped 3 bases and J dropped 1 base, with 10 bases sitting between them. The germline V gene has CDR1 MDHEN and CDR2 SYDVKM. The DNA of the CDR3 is TGTGCCAGCAGTTTGCAACAGGGTTCTGGAAACACCATATATTTT. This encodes CASSLQQGSGNTIYF.

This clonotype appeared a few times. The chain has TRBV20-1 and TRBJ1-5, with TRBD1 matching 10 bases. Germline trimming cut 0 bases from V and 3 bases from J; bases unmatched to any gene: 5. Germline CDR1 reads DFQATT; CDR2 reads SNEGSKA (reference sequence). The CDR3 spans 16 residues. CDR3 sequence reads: CSARDRDRGYNQPQHF. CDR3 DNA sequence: TGCAGTGCTAGAGACCGGGACAGGGGCTACAATCAGCCCCAGCATTTT.

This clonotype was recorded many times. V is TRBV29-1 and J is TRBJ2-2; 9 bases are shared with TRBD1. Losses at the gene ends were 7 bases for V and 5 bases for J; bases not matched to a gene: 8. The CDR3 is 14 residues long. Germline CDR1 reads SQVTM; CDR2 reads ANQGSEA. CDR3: CSAGRTGDTGELFF. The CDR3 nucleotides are TGCAGCGCAGGGCGGACAGGGGATACCGGGGAGCTGTTTTTT.

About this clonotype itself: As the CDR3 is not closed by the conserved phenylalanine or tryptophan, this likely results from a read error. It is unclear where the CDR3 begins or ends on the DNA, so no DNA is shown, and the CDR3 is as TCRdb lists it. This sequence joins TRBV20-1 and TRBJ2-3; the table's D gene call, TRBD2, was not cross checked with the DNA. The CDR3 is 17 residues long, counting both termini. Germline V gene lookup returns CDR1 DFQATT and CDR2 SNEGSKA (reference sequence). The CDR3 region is CSARGREGHKGPDTRYL.

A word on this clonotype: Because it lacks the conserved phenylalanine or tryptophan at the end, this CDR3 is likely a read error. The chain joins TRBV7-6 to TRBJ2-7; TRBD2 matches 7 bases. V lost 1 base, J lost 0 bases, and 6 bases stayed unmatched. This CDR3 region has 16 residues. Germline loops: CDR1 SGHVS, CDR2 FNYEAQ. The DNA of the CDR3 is TGTGCCAGCAGCTTAGTTTCGGGCGGGAGCTCCTACGAGCAGTACCTC. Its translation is CASSLVSGGSSYEQYL.

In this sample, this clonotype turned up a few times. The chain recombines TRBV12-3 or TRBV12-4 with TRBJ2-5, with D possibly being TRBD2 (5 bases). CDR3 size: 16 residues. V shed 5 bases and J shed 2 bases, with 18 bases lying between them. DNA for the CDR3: TGTGCCAGCAGTACCACCGGAGGACGCTATCAAGAGACCCAGTACTTC. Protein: CASSTTGGRYQETQYF.